This TCR beta chain came from a study of T cell responses to AZD1222 COVID-19 vaccine (dated by TCRdb to about 2021). About the study as a whole: AZD1222 recipients whose second dose came at about 4 weeks and those whose second dose came at about 12 weeks were combined into one group, since spike-specific TCR depth and breadth did not differ between the two schedules. A total of 233 trial participants underwent TCR sequencing, of whom about 200 received two doses of AZD1222 and roughly 25 received two doses of the MenACWY control vaccine. Enrollment into the trials was organized by age into subgroups of 18-55, 56-69 and 70-plus years, and those subgroups contained roughly 150, 30 and 60 TCR-sequenced participants, respectively. General conclusions and limits of the study: The 56-69-year group was small, and its depth increase did not reach significance, likely because of low power. No day 14 peak-response samples were available, so repertoires were characterized only after the peak T cell response. CD4 TCRs associated with the vaccine covered the entire spike protein, and the dominant responses were in regions 160-218 and 743-854. Only five or six AZD1222 recipients were SARS-CoV-2 seropositive at baseline, limiting conclusions about previously exposed vaccinees. Reportedly, close to half of the unique spike-specific TCRs recognized epitopes lying outside the regions that are mutated in the B.1.351 and B.1.1.7 variants. Participants were mostly white British, with more females than males. The authors suggested clonal diversity may have been underestimated. After two AZD1222 doses, both the breadth and the depth of spike-specific TCRs were significantly higher than at day 0 and than in MenACWY recipients.

The CDR3 runs 16 amino acids, cysteine and phenylalanine included. Of all the DNA, just the CDR3 is kept, 48 bases in frame from base 1. The V end loses 6 bases and the J end loses 0 bases, and a stretch of 15 bases separates them. The germline V gene sets CDR1 to SGHAT and CDR2 to FQNNGV. This sample's time point label indicates: baseline before first vaccination. Samples from vaccinated people were obtained from the UK trials COV001 and COV002, which included a single-blind randomized controlled phase 2/3 trial of AZD1222 (ChAdOx1 nCoV-19) in healthy adults. For TCRbeta chain sequencing, PBMC samples from trial participants were taken at day 0 and at day 28 after the second dose. The CDR3 regions of human TCRbeta chains were analyzed by immunosequencing. The study's processing was this. Repertoire TCRs were checked for matches against a reference library of SARS-CoV-2-specific TCRs that had been generated using the MIRA antigen-specificity platform. Breadth was defined as the fraction of unique TCRs that were SARS-CoV-2-associated, and depth was defined as the fraction of total T cells that were SARS-CoV-2-associated. Using the MIRA data, each spike-specific TCR was mapped to the spike region that the TCR reacts to and placed in a CD4 or CD8 class. Log10-transformed breadth and depth values were compared by one-way ANOVA with Sidak's multiple comparisons tests. TCRdb holds this immuneACCESS table with in-frame rearrangements only. Some clones are missing; in checked studies, unresolved V genes explain under half, and the rest has no known cause. V and J calls plus clone size are reproduced from that table; the DNA served to infer D and trimming. Recorded for this sample are under 45,000 clones; 85% to 90% of them occurred a single time. The biggest ten clones account for 5.5% to 8% of the sample.

Details on this clone: Its antigen remains undetermined. No base qualities exist here, and no much larger clone lies one base off it.

The chain is assembled from TRBV11-2 and TRBJ2-1; the D gene is possibly TRBD1 or TRBD2, each agreeing over 5 bases. The source material was peripheral blood, sampled on day 0 of AZD1222 vaccination. The sequence was obtained from an adult in good health. The CDR3 is CASRQVRASSYNEQFF. The nucleotide sequence reads as follows: TGTGCCAGCAGACAGGTGCGGGCGAGCTCCTACAATGAGCAGTTCTTC.